This T cell receptor (beta chain) was recovered during a study of blood T cells in healthy people across ages. This CDR3 has 13 amino acids. V was shortened by 3 bases and J by 0 bases, with 8 bases between the two germline ends. The germline V gene has CDR1 DFQATT and CDR2 SNEGSKA (reference sequence). Primed by a sample-barcoded 5' primer and a J-beta primer mix, a second PCR proceeded for roughly 7 to 11 cycles. All samples yielded 3 million or more CDR3-containing paired-end reads. Each CDR3 protein is one row after TCRdb ran MiXCR on the 5' RACE reads. The sample holds some 670,000 distinct CDR3 sequences, about 51% seen once.

J is TRBJ1-1 and V is TRBV20-1, with D uncertain. The sample comprised blood. The receptor's source is a woman of 80 years or more in good health. The CDR3 DNA follows: TGCAGTGCTAGGTCCTCCATGAACACTGAAGCTTTCTTT. This encodes CSARSSMNTEAFF.